This is a list of T cell receptor beta chains from one sample in a study of shared clonotypes between healthy human individuals. Profiled with immunoSEQ multiplex PCR; TCRdb holds only in-frame clones, not every one. Of approximately 2,000,000 clones listed, 93% are singletons. The sample comprised naive CD8+ T cells from PBMCs. The receptor source for this set is a man between 18 and 35 years old in good health. Some clones in this sample may be carry-over from other donors' samples. The CDR3 runs from the conserved cysteine through the conserved F or W.

v_call: TRBV30
cdr3_aa: CAWSGGREAFF

v_call: TRBV28
cdr3_aa: CASRKVAGSYEQYF

v_call: TRBV9
cdr3_aa: CASSADDSPRYF

v_call: TRBV27
cdr3_aa: CASSLTNTGIPPYEQYF

v_call: TRBV6-1
cdr3_aa: CASSEIQQGFLSPDEQYF

v_call: TRBV4-2
cdr3_aa: CASSQETNRAQETQYF

v_call: TRBV7-9
cdr3_aa: CASSLAGGNTEAFF

v_call: TRBV11-1
cdr3_aa: CASSLTGGLAFF

v_call: TRBV27
cdr3_aa: CASSLSIRGTDTQYF

v_call: TRBV19
cdr3_aa: CASSRWLAELTDTQYF

v_call: TRBV9
cdr3_aa: CASGSGTEAFF

v_call: TRBV6-6
cdr3_aa: CASSYKAFTYEQYF

v_call: TRBV7-6
cdr3_aa: CASSLGLGYEQYF

v_call: TRBV7-9
cdr3_aa: CASSSGLAGAREQYF

v_call: TRBV19
cdr3_aa: CASSSDTGANVLTF

v_call: TRBV7-9
cdr3_aa: CASSLGDTNYGYTF

v_call: TRBV10-3
cdr3_aa: CAIRDGQGALGVAGELFF

v_call: TRBV5-5
cdr3_aa: CASSLHNGGRNTEAFF

v_call: TRBV28
cdr3_aa: CASSLSGEGTNEKLFF

v_call: TRBV15
cdr3_aa: CATSRVRSDEQFF

v_call: TRBV18
cdr3_aa: CASSPYPGAIADEKLFF

v_call: TRBV9
cdr3_aa: CASSGWENTEAFF

v_call: TRBV4-2
cdr3_aa: CASSQEATSGSYEQYF

v_call: TRBV19
cdr3_aa: CASILGVEQFF

v_call: TRBV28
cdr3_aa: CASSLYRGSDHEQYF

v_call: TRBV20-1
cdr3_aa: CSARGGYEQYF

v_call: TRBV27
cdr3_aa: CASSLLGELAQYF

v_call: TRBV13
cdr3_aa: CASSSRPGTGSYEQYF

v_call: TRBV7-3
cdr3_aa: CASSNYGGRIPDTQYF

v_call: TRBV6-1
cdr3_aa: CASSETRPPGQPQHF

v_call: TRBV7-9
cdr3_aa: CASSLVGMTYEQYF

v_call: TRBV28
cdr3_aa: CASSSTGVGSPLHF

v_call: TRBV29-1
cdr3_aa: CSVAGTDSYEQYF

v_call: TRBV28
cdr3_aa: CASTDRPDGYTF

v_call: TRBV30
cdr3_aa: CAWSTGTTYEQYF

v_call: TRBV12-5
cdr3_aa: CASGQAGYEQYF

v_call: TRBV6-5
cdr3_aa: CASSRTQGVYNEQFF